This entry lists 21 T cell receptor beta chains sequenced from one sample in a study of T cells expressing NK-cell markers. TCRdb reprocessed the 5' RACE reads, keeping one entry per CDR3 protein, no DNA. This sample's clone table lists about 550,000 distinct CDR3 sequences. Sequenced: blood T cells: a sorted CD56 or NKG2C T cell subset, CD4+ or CD8+ T cells, or bulk PBMC T cells (not recorded which). The receptors stem from a man aged 18 to 35 in good health.

The V gene is TRBV12-3 or TRBV12-4, the J gene TRBJ1-1; with no DNA, the TCRdb D assignment of TRBD1 cannot be verified. This CDR3 has 15 amino acids. The CDR3 sequence is CASSGEDGVGTEAFF.

This chain links TRBV29-1 with TRBJ1-5; the D gene TCRdb calls, TRBD1, cannot be checked with no DNA. The CDR3 is 12 residues long. Looked up from germline, CDR1 is SQVTM and CDR2 is ANQGSEA. CDR3 residues: CSVKKAGEPQHF.

V is TRBV4-2 and J is TRBJ2-4; TCRdb's D gene call, TRBD2, goes unchecked for lack of DNA. The CDR3 loop spans 15 amino acids. Germline CDR1 reads LGHNA; CDR2 reads YNFKEQ. The CDR3 protein is CASSQGGGGKNIQYF.

This chain connects TRBV28 to TRBJ2-7; lacking DNA, the TRBD1 call made by TCRdb goes unchecked. This CDR3 is built from 12 residues. The germline CDR1 and CDR2 sequences are MDHEN and SYDVKM. CDR3 sequence reads: CASSLRGPGKYF.

The gene calls are TRBV6-1 and TRBJ1-1. CDR3 length equals 16 residues. In germline, CDR1 is MNHNS, CDR2 SASEGT. The CDR3 sequence is CASLFLAGPQNTEAFF.

The rearrangement links TRBV15 to TRBJ1-2; the D call of TRBD1 rests on TCRdb alone, since no DNA is present to check it. Germline V CDR1 and CDR2: LNHNV, YYDKDF (reference sequence). The length of the CDR3 is 15 residues. This CDR3 is CATSSPWGLNYGYTF.

The V and J genes are TRBV11-3 and TRBJ2-1; TCRdb picks TRBD2, but there is no DNA to check that call. The CDR3 contains 16 residues. CDR1 SGHNT and CDR2 YENEEA come from the germline V gene. CDR3 sequence reads: CASSFRGTSGNNEQFF.

The gene calls are TRBV9 and TRBJ2-2. Looked up from germline, CDR1 is SGDLS and CDR2 is YYNGEE. The CDR3 consists of 13 residues. The CDR3 loop reads CASSVPWTGELFF.

The rearrangement uses TRBV11-3 and TRBJ2-5; TCRdb picks TRBD1, but there is no DNA to check that call. Germline CDR1 reads SGHNT; CDR2 reads YENEEA. The CDR3 contains 16 residues. CDR3 sequence: CASSLATGQWGETQYF.

This chain connects TRBV9 to TRBJ2-7; TCRdb outputs TRBD1, but without DNA this stays unchecked. The germline gives CDR1 SGDLS, CDR2 YYNGEE. The CDR3 extends over 16 amino acids. This chain's CDR3 is CASSADAGQGVYEQYF.

The CDR3: CASSPRDEKLFF. The gene calls are TRBV6-6 and TRBJ1-4; the D gene TCRdb calls, TRBD1, cannot be checked with no DNA. This CDR3 contains 12 residues. Germline V gives CDR1 MNHNY, CDR2 SVGAGI (reference sequence).

The V gene is TRBV20-1, the J gene TRBJ2-3; TCRdb returns TRBD2, unconfirmable since there is no DNA. CDR3 length equals 15 residues. CDR1 is DFQATT and CDR2 is SNEGSKA in the germline V gene (reference sequence). This chain's CDR3 is CSARDQTTSTDTQYF.

The CDR3 loop reads CASSQATGVTPIYF. The V and J genes are TRBV4-1 and TRBJ1-3; there is no DNA to check the TCRdb D call of TRBD1. CDR1 is MGHRA, CDR2 YSYEKL, per germline. CDR3 length equals 14 residues.

This chain connects TRBV11-2 to TRBJ2-2; TCRdb outputs TRBD1, but without DNA this stays unchecked. This CDR3 contains 16 residues. CDR1 is SGHAT, CDR2 FQNNGV, per germline. The CDR3 loop reads CASSLRGTGPTGELFF.

The genes are TRBV12-3 or TRBV12-4 and TRBJ2-5; TCRdb gives TRBD2 as the D gene, but with no DNA this cannot be confirmed. The CDR3 has 15 residues. CDR3 amino acids: CASSLGGRGGETQYF.

The J gene is TRBJ1-1, the V gene TRBV4-3; absent DNA, TCRdb's TRBD1 call cannot be checked. The CDR3 covers 16 residues. Germline V gives CDR1 LGHNA, CDR2 YSLEER. CDR3 region: CASSQDRRGMNTEAFF.

The rearrangement joins TRBV20-1 to TRBJ2-4; the D call from TCRdb, TRBD1, cannot be confirmed without DNA. The CDR3 totals 12 residues. CDR1 is DFQATT and CDR2 is SNEGSKA in the germline V gene (reference sequence). CDR3 amino acids: CSARPGKNIQYF.

The rearrangement links TRBV20-1 to TRBJ1-4. Germline V lookup: CDR1 DFQATT, CDR2 SNEGSKA (reference sequence). This CDR3 region has 16 residues. The CDR3 is CSARDLPLRTNEKLFF.

The CDR3 loop is CASIGTGMIGQPQHF. V is TRBV19 and J is TRBJ1-5; TCRdb's D call, TRBD1, is unchecked because there is no DNA. The CDR3 consists of 15 residues. Germline lookup yields CDR1 LNHDA and CDR2 SQIVND (reference sequence).

This sequence joins TRBV20-1 and TRBJ1-2. The CDR3 totals 15 residues. CDR1 and CDR2 from the germline V gene are DFQATT and SNEGSKA (reference sequence). CDR3 loop: CSASEGPTTNYGYTF.

The chain uses TRBV5-1 and TRBJ1-1. CDR1 is SGHRS, CDR2 YFSETQ, per germline. This CDR3 spans 12 amino acids. CDR3 region: CAFRTERPEAFF.